One T cell receptor (beta chain) is described in this entry. The antigen is unknown. The data stem from a study of graft-versus-host responses after intestinal transplantation. Study at large: The transplants performed in recipients were multivisceral, liver-intestinal, or isolated intestinal. Findings and limits, study-wide: GvH clones appeared in recipient marrow, some first in ileum or blood.

The CDR3 runs 13 residues. Germline V gene lookup returns CDR1 SGHNT and CDR2 YYREEE (reference sequence). V lost 4 bases to trimming and J lost 5 bases; unmatched junction nucleotides: 5. Profiling relied on immunoSEQ multiplex PCR, and the TCRdb table lists in-frame clones only, not all of them. The table has about 73,000 clones, 90% seen once. The J gene is TRBJ1-1, the V gene TRBV5-4, with 7 bases matching TRBD1. The material sequenced was unstimulated CD8+ T cells sorted from spleen or lymph node cells, taken before transplant. The TCR was taken from a human donor who was the organ donor for an intestinal transplant. The CDR3 region is CASSPDRETEAFF. The DNA of the CDR3 is TGTGCCAGCAGCCCAGACAGGGAAACTGAAGCTTTCTTT.